These T cell receptor beta chains were read from a single sample in a study of post-analysis software for immune sequencing data. TCRdb redid the calling of the PCR reads with MiXCR, one entry per CDR3 protein. The data show 400,000 to 500,000 distinct CDR3 sequences, approximately 42% seen once. The sequenced material came from blood. The source is a girl aged 2 to 10 with multiple sclerosis. CDR3s include the opening cysteine and the closing phenylalanine or tryptophan. The D gene is left open where the match is weak. A row's size may be missing; if present it is once, few, many or a size class.

clone_size: once; d_call: .; j_call: TRBJ2-5; v_call: TRBV12-3/TRBV12-4; cdr3_aa: CASSTRTSEETQYF; cdr3_nt: TGTGCCAGCAGTACCCGGACCTCCGAGGAGACCCAGTACTTC
clone_size: once; d_call: .; j_call: TRBJ2-1; v_call: TRBV20-1; cdr3_aa: CSARPQEGGLYNEQFF; cdr3_nt: TGCAGTGCACGACCCCAGGAGGGAGGACTTTACAATGAGCAGTTCTTC
clone_size: few; d_call: .; j_call: TRBJ2-1; v_call: TRBV10-3; cdr3_aa: CAIPRQESSYNEQFF; cdr3_nt: TGTGCCATCCCCAGACAGGAGAGCTCCTACAATGAGCAGTTCTTC
clone_size: few; d_call: TRBD2; j_call: TRBJ2-5; v_call: TRBV6-5; cdr3_aa: CASSYSSGTSGIQETQYF; cdr3_nt: TGTGCCAGCAGTTACTCGTCCGGGACTAGCGGCATCCAAGAGACCCAGTACTTC
clone_size: once; d_call: .; j_call: TRBJ2-2; v_call: TRBV2; cdr3_aa: CASSPIGGGGELFF; cdr3_nt: TGTGCTAGCAGTCCGATCGGAGGTGGCGGGGAGCTGTTTTTT
clone_size: .; d_call: .; j_call: TRBJ1-2; v_call: TRBV29-1; cdr3_aa: CSVVAGALYSYTF; cdr3_nt: TGCAGCGTTGTGGCAGGCGCTTTATATAGCTACACCTTC
clone_size: few; d_call: TRBD2; j_call: TRBJ2-1; v_call: TRBV20-1; cdr3_aa: CSARDPSGGLVYNEQFF; cdr3_nt: TGCAGTGCTAGAGATCCTAGCGGGGGCCTCGTTTACAATGAGCAGTTCTTC
clone_size: .; d_call: .; j_call: TRBJ1-1; v_call: TRBV7-8; cdr3_aa: CASSLSPATEAFF; cdr3_nt: TGTGCCAGCAGCCTTAGCCCGGCCACTGAAGCTTTCTTT
clone_size: .; d_call: TRBD2; j_call: TRBJ2-3; v_call: TRBV10-3; cdr3_aa: CATGTSGVDTDTQYF; cdr3_nt: TGTGCCACCGGGACTAGCGGGGTAGACACAGATACGCAGTATTTT
clone_size: .; d_call: .; j_call: TRBJ1-4; v_call: TRBV4-1; cdr3_aa: CASSQPGATNEKLFF; cdr3_nt: TGCGCCAGCAGCCAACCAGGGGCAACTAATGAAAAACTGTTTTTT
clone_size: few; d_call: .; j_call: TRBJ1-2; v_call: TRBV7-2; cdr3_aa: CASSLGQGFSASGYTF; cdr3_nt: TGTGCCAGCAGCTTAGGGCAGGGGTTCAGTGCGTCTGGCTACACCTTC
clone_size: .; d_call: .; j_call: TRBJ1-4; v_call: TRBV29-1; cdr3_aa: CSVGVDNYEKLFF; cdr3_nt: TGCAGCGTTGGGGTCGACAACTATGAAAAACTGTTTTTT
clone_size: few; d_call: .; j_call: TRBJ2-5; v_call: TRBV29-1; cdr3_aa: CSVEGRGLSRTQYF; cdr3_nt: TGCAGCGTTGAAGGACGGGGACTGAGTAGGACCCAGTACTTC
clone_size: .; d_call: .; j_call: TRBJ2-4; v_call: TRBV27; cdr3_aa: CASRGRIKNIQYF; cdr3_nt: TGTGCCAGCAGGGGTCGGATCAAAAACATTCAGTACTTC
clone_size: few; d_call: .; j_call: TRBJ2-7; v_call: TRBV3-1; cdr3_aa: CASSQVINRDTSYEQYF; cdr3_nt: TGTGCCAGCAGCCAAGTCATCAACCGGGACACCTCCTACGAGCAGTACTTC
clone_size: .; d_call: .; j_call: TRBJ1-4; v_call: TRBV20-1; cdr3_aa: CSARDAPGEKRFF; cdr3_nt: TGCAGTGCTAGAGATGCCCCAGGTGAAAAACGGTTTTTT
clone_size: once; d_call: TRBD2; j_call: TRBJ2-1; v_call: TRBV5-1; cdr3_aa: CASSKAGGPYNEQFF; cdr3_nt: TGCGCCAGCAGTAAAGCGGGAGGACCATACAATGAGCAGTTCTTC
clone_size: few; d_call: TRBD1; j_call: TRBJ1-1; v_call: TRBV5-1; cdr3_aa: CASSHGQGEAFF; cdr3_nt: TGCGCCAGCAGCCATGGACAGGGTGAAGCTTTCTTT
clone_size: .; d_call: .; j_call: TRBJ2-7; v_call: TRBV20-1; cdr3_aa: CSARRLDAYEQYF; cdr3_nt: TGCAGTGCTAGAAGATTGGATGCCTACGAGCAGTACTTC
clone_size: few; d_call: .; j_call: TRBJ2-5; v_call: TRBV28; cdr3_aa: CASSAFTGYQETQYF; cdr3_nt: TGTGCCAGCAGCGCCTTTACGGGGTACCAAGAGACCCAGTACTTC
clone_size: .; d_call: .; j_call: TRBJ2-7; v_call: TRBV18; cdr3_aa: CASSPLGTGINEQYF; cdr3_nt: TGTGCCAGCTCACCTCTCGGGACGGGGATCAACGAGCAGTACTTC
clone_size: few; d_call: .; j_call: TRBJ1-4; v_call: TRBV29-1; cdr3_aa: CSVESTNEKLFF; cdr3_nt: TGCAGCGTTGAGTCAACTAATGAAAAACTGTTTTTT
clone_size: .; d_call: .; j_call: TRBJ2-1; v_call: TRBV10-3; cdr3_aa: CAISVEPFEQFF; cdr3_nt: TGTGCCATCAGTGTGGAGCCTTTTGAGCAGTTCTTC
clone_size: few; d_call: .; j_call: TRBJ1-5; v_call: TRBV6-1; cdr3_aa: CASRIQGFSNQPQHF; cdr3_nt: TGTGCCAGCAGGATTCAGGGGTTTAGCAATCAGCCCCAGCATTTT
clone_size: .; d_call: .; j_call: TRBJ1-1; v_call: TRBV7-9; cdr3_aa: CASSLPGTEAFF; cdr3_nt: TGTGCCAGCAGCCTCCCGGGGACTGAAGCTTTCTTT
clone_size: .; d_call: .; j_call: TRBJ2-3; v_call: TRBV20-1; cdr3_aa: CSARDFGGSWTDTQYF; cdr3_nt: TGCAGTGCTAGAGATTTCGGGGGCTCATGGACAGATACGCAGTATTTT
clone_size: few; d_call: .; j_call: TRBJ2-1; v_call: TRBV29-1; cdr3_aa: CSADRVLAGGYNEQFF; cdr3_nt: TGCAGCGCAGATCGAGTACTTGCCGGGGGTTACAATGAGCAGTTCTTC
clone_size: .; d_call: .; j_call: TRBJ1-2; v_call: TRBV27; cdr3_aa: CASSRIGQIYGYTF; cdr3_nt: TGTGCCAGCAGTCGAATAGGACAGATCTATGGCTACACCTTC
clone_size: .; d_call: .; j_call: TRBJ1-1; v_call: TRBV20-1; cdr3_aa: CSARDRGPKRVNTEAFF; cdr3_nt: TGCAGTGCTAGAGATAGGGGACCCAAAAGAGTGAACACTGAAGCTTTCTTT
clone_size: .; d_call: TRBD1; j_call: TRBJ1-2; v_call: TRBV5-1; cdr3_aa: CASSLSTGALYGYTF; cdr3_nt: TGCGCCAGCAGCTTGTCTACAGGGGCCCTCTATGGCTACACCTTC
clone_size: once; d_call: .; j_call: TRBJ2-6; v_call: TRBV28; cdr3_aa: CASMGGANVLTF; cdr3_nt: TGTGCCAGCATGGGAGGGGCCAACGTCCTGACTTTC
clone_size: .; d_call: TRBD1; j_call: TRBJ2-1; v_call: TRBV4-3; cdr3_aa: CASSPSAGGQYNEQFF; cdr3_nt: TGCGCCAGCAGCCCCTCCGCAGGGGGCCAGTACAATGAGCAGTTCTTC
clone_size: .; d_call: TRBD2; j_call: TRBJ2-4; v_call: TRBV4-1; cdr3_aa: CASSPFSGGEDIQYF; cdr3_nt: TGCGCCAGCAGCCCTTTTAGCGGGGGGGAGGACATTCAGTACTTC
clone_size: .; d_call: TRBD1; j_call: TRBJ2-1; v_call: TRBV6-1; cdr3_aa: CASKGQGSYNEQFF; cdr3_nt: TGTGCCAGCAAGGGACAGGGTTCCTACAATGAGCAGTTCTTC
clone_size: .; d_call: .; j_call: TRBJ2-7; v_call: TRBV20-1; cdr3_aa: CSARDSVSGNEQYF; cdr3_nt: TGCAGTGCTAGAGATTCCGTTTCGGGAAACGAGCAGTACTTC
clone_size: .; d_call: TRBD1; j_call: TRBJ1-4; v_call: TRBV29-1; cdr3_aa: CSVRQGGNEKLFF; cdr3_nt: TGCAGCGTTAGACAGGGTGGTAATGAAAAACTGTTTTTT
clone_size: .; d_call: TRBD2; j_call: TRBJ2-3; v_call: TRBV29-1; cdr3_aa: CSVLTSGGGGTDTQYF; cdr3_nt: TGCAGCGTGCTTACTAGCGGGGGAGGAGGCACAGATACGCAGTATTTT
clone_size: few; d_call: .; j_call: TRBJ2-4; v_call: TRBV5-1; cdr3_aa: CASSLYPREQYF; cdr3_nt: TGCGCCAGCAGCTTGTATCCACGGGAGCAGTACTTC
clone_size: .; d_call: .; j_call: TRBJ1-5; v_call: TRBV6-5; cdr3_aa: CASSPSSGGRQHF; cdr3_nt: TGTGCCAGCAGCCCGTCGTCGGGGGGCCGCCAGCATTTT
clone_size: few; d_call: TRBD2; j_call: TRBJ2-5; v_call: TRBV5-1; cdr3_aa: CASSFSGGPSETQYF; cdr3_nt: TGCGCCAGCAGCTTTTCGGGAGGGCCCTCGGAGACCCAGTACTTC
clone_size: .; d_call: .; j_call: TRBJ2-1; v_call: TRBV28; cdr3_aa: CASSSGYTETPQFF; cdr3_nt: TGTGCCAGCAGTTCCGGGTACACCGAAACACCGCAGTTCTTC
clone_size: few; d_call: .; j_call: TRBJ2-1; v_call: TRBV6-5; cdr3_aa: CASSYVESYNEQFF; cdr3_nt: TGTGCCAGCAGTTACGTGGAGTCCTACAATGAGCAGTTCTTC
clone_size: .; d_call: TRBD1; j_call: TRBJ2-3; v_call: TRBV2; cdr3_aa: CASSEGGQGTDTQYF; cdr3_nt: TGTGCCAGCAGTGAAGGAGGACAGGGCACAGATACGCAGTATTTT
clone_size: few; d_call: .; j_call: TRBJ2-7; v_call: TRBV6-1; cdr3_aa: CASAQRIGNYEQYF; cdr3_nt: TGTGCCAGCGCCCAACGTATTGGGAACTACGAGCAGTACTTC
clone_size: .; d_call: .; j_call: TRBJ2-5; v_call: TRBV9; cdr3_aa: CASSPSTSSPETQYF; cdr3_nt: TGTGCCAGCAGCCCCTCGACTAGTTCGCCGGAGACCCAGTACTTC
clone_size: .; d_call: .; j_call: TRBJ1-2; v_call: TRBV20-1; cdr3_aa: CSARATMVDYGYTF; cdr3_nt: TGCAGTGCTAGGGCCACGATGGTGGACTATGGCTACACCTTC
clone_size: few; d_call: .; j_call: TRBJ2-6; v_call: TRBV6-5; cdr3_aa: CATARESGANVLTF; cdr3_nt: TGTGCCACCGCAAGGGAGTCTGGGGCCAACGTCCTGACTTTC
clone_size: few; d_call: TRBD2; j_call: TRBJ2-1; v_call: TRBV20-1; cdr3_aa: CSASEGTSGYNEQFF; cdr3_nt: TGCAGTGCTAGCGAAGGGACTAGCGGATACAATGAGCAGTTCTTC
clone_size: few; d_call: TRBD1; j_call: TRBJ1-5; v_call: TRBV28; cdr3_aa: CASRRPGQGRHNQPQHF; cdr3_nt: TGTGCCAGCAGACGCCCGGGACAGGGCCGACATAATCAGCCCCAGCATTTT
clone_size: .; d_call: .; j_call: TRBJ1-2; v_call: TRBV5-6; cdr3_aa: CASSLYFGGYTF; cdr3_nt: TGTGCCAGCAGCTTGTATTTTGGGGGCTACACCTTC
clone_size: .; d_call: TRBD2; j_call: TRBJ2-3; v_call: TRBV19; cdr3_aa: CASRPGLALHTQYF; cdr3_nt: TGTGCCAGTCGACCGGGACTAGCGTTGCATACGCAGTATTTT